Listed here are 6 T cell receptor beta chains from one sample, sequenced in a study of cytomegalovirus exposure and HLA in healthy donors. This table comes from immunoSEQ multiplex PCR, and its TCRdb copy is limited to in-frame clones, with some not included. The sample shows about 130,000 clones, approximately 82% of them seen only once. Source material: PBMCs. The receptors come from a man between 25 and 39 years old in good health and CMV-seropositive.

J is TRBJ2-1 and V is TRBV5-4; tentatively, D is TRBD1 (7 bases). The CDR3 has 13 amino acids. Trimming took off 6 bases at V and 9 bases at J, with 16 bases between the two ends. The germline gives CDR1 SGHNT, CDR2 YYREEE (reference sequence). The CDR3 sequence: CASTQYRGGEQFF. The DNA of the CDR3 is TGTGCCAGCACGCAGTACAGGGGAGGTGAGCAGTTCTTC.

The chain links TRBV5-1 to TRBJ1-1; D is possibly TRBD1 (5 bases). Germline-derived CDR1 and CDR2 are SGHRS and YFSETQ. This CDR3 contains 14 residues. V was clipped by 3 bases and J by 1 base, with 10 bases between them. The CDR3 DNA sequence: TGCGCCAGCAGCTCGGGGGAGGGGAACACTGAAGCTTTCTTT. Encoded protein: CASSSGEGNTEAFF.

The V call is TRBV7-7, the J call TRBJ1-4, with 10 bases that match TRBD1. The CDR3 runs 17 residues. Germline loops: CDR1 SSHAT, CDR2 FNYEAQ (reference sequence). V was pared by 4 bases and J by 5 bases, with 10 bases of the junction left unmatched. The CDR3: CASSYGVSGQGNEKLFF. The CDR3 coding sequence is TGTGCCAGCAGCTATGGGGTATCGGGACAGGGGAATGAAAAACTGTTTTTT.

CDR3 amino acids: CASSRPGTLEQYF. DNA of the CDR3: TGTGCCAGCAGCCGCCCGGGGACACTCGAGCAGTACTTC. The chain employs TRBV6-6 and TRBJ2-7; tentative D call: TRBD1 (6 bases). This CDR3 region has 13 residues. The germline V gene has CDR1 MNHNY and CDR2 SVGAGI (reference sequence). Trimming left V 6 bases short and J 6 bases short, with 15 bases between.

The rearrangement links TRBV10-3 to TRBJ2-5; D ambiguous. CDR3 length: 15 amino acids. Germline CDR1 ENHRY, CDR2 SYGVKD. Trimming cost V 3 bases and J 1 base, with 12 bases left between them. This chain's CDR3 is CAISDPTPGQETQYF. In DNA, the CDR3 is TGTGCCATCAGTGACCCTACTCCGGGCCAAGAGACCCAGTACTTC.

J is TRBJ1-5 and V is TRBV6-5; the match to TRBD1 covers 9 bases. Germline values: CDR1 MNHEY, CDR2 SVGAGI. The CDR3 is 15 amino acids. The ends lost 4 bases at V and 5 bases at J; junction bases unmatched: 6. CDR3: CASSLGQGGDQPQHF. The CDR3 DNA is TGTGCCAGCAGTTTGGGACAGGGTGGTGATCAGCCCCAGCATTTT.